Reported below is one T cell receptor beta chain. Libraries were prepared by immunoSEQ multiplex PCR; TCRdb keeps only in-frame clonotypes and omits some of them. The repertoire holds some 95,000 clones, with less than 95% as singletons. The source of the sample is a study of PD-1 blockade in classical Hodgkin lymphoma. Germline V gives CDR1 SGHTA, CDR2 FQGNSA. The CDR3 runs 14 residues. V was clipped by 6 bases and J by 2 bases; unmatched bases: 6. Specified time point: cycle 4 day 1 (C4D1), after 6 weeks of nivolumab. All patients experienced relapse after autologous stem cell transplantation, and brentuximab vedotin exposure was variable.

This chain joins TRBV7-2 and TRBJ1-2, with 7 bases fitting TRBD1. The sequences come from peripheral blood mononuclear cells (PBMCs), collected before the fourth cycle of nivolumab. The clonotype was recovered from a human donor with classical Hodgkin lymphoma. The CDR3 nucleotides read TGTGCCAGCAGACCTACAGGGGTCAACTATGGCTACACCTTC. It translates to CASRPTGVNYGYTF.